This record concerns one TCR beta chain sequence. The repertoire was sequenced with immunoSEQ multiplex PCR; TCRdb's copy has only in-frame clones and lacks some. Of about 170,000 clones detected, around nine tenths appear once; the ten largest clones hold 2% to 3%. Germline V gene lookup returns CDR1 SEHNR and CDR2 FQNEAQ (reference sequence). The CDR3 contains 14 residues. The V end lost 6 bases, the J end lost 2 bases, and 13 bases lay between the germline ends. This sample was taken from a study of blood T cell repertoires in COVID-19. Overall study: Acute and convalescent COVID-19 samples came from the United States, Italy and Spain. T cells, B-cell-depleted T cells, or PBMCs provided the cDNA or gDNA that served as material.

This TCR was recovered from a woman older than 75 with COVID-19, enrolled during active disease. The chain is built from TRBV7-9 and TRBJ1-1; D remains unclear. Input material: peripheral blood. CDR3 sequence reads: CASSLAGHNTEAFF. The CDR3, as DNA: TGTGCCAGCAGTCTTGCGGGCCATAACACTGAAGCTTTCTTT. Filled out from reference TRBV7-9 and TRBJ1-1, the complete variable domain reads DTGVSQNPRHKITKRGQNVTFRCDPISEHNRLYWYRQTLGQGPEFLTYFQNEAQLEKSRLLSDRFSAERPKGSFSTLEIQRTEQGDSAMYLCASSLAGHNTEAFFGQGTRLTVV.